Each of the 23 T cell receptor beta chains below was sequenced from the same sample in a study of blood T cell repertoires in COVID-19 (dated by TCRdb to 2019 to 2021). Library construction relied on the immunoSEQ multiplex PCR assay. Held by TCRdb, this immuneACCESS table contains in-frame sequences only and omits some clones. Under half of the omission traces to an unresolved V gene where checked; the cause of the rest is unknown. This sample holds 190,000 or so clones; approximately 79% were observed only once. The ten biggest clones cover approximately 13% of the sample. Sequenced input: peripheral blood. The receptor source for this set is a man aged 50 to 60 who had recovered from COVID-19.

This clone was seen ten or more times. This chain links TRBV5-1 with TRBJ2-3; 9 bases align to TRBD2. The V and J ends lost 5 bases and 0 bases, in that order; junction bases with no gene match: 1. The germline CDR1 and CDR2 sequences are SGHRS and YFSETQ. This CDR3 region has 14 residues. CDR3 loop: CASRREGSTDTQYF. The CDR3 DNA is TGCGCCAGCAGGCGGGAGGGGAGCACAGATACGCAGTATTTT.

CDR3 DNA: TGTGCCAGCAGCCTCGAGCGGGACATACACAATGAGCAGTTCTTC. Protein product: CASSLERDIHNEQFF. The rearrangement links TRBV7-9 to TRBJ2-1; a weak D match, TRBD2 (7 bases). This CDR3 comprises 15 residues. CDR1 SEHNR and CDR2 FQNEAQ come from the germline V gene (reference sequence). Trimming removed 5 bases from V and 5 bases from J, with 16 bases in between.

This clone was observed a handful of times. This chain joins TRBV9 and TRBJ2-7; 9 nucleotides match TRBD1. The CDR3 covers 14 residues. The V segment lost 3 bases and the J segment 0 bases; nucleotides outside the gene matches: 1. The germline V gene has CDR1 SGDLS and CDR2 YYNGEE. The CDR3, as DNA: TGTGCCAGCAGCGCACAGGGGGCCTCCTACGAGCAGTACTTC. Its translation: CASSAQGASYEQYF.

The chain has TRBV18 and TRBJ1-2, with D possibly TRBD1 on 5 matching bases. Per germline, CDR1 KGHSH and CDR2 LQKENI. The CDR3 runs 14 residues. V was clipped by 4 bases and J by 0 bases, with 9 bases between them. As DNA, the CDR3 is TGTGCCAGCTCACAAGACAGAGCTAACTATGGCTACACCTTC. This codes for CASSQDRANYGYTF.

The gene calls are TRBV29-1 and TRBJ2-1, with a possible D match to TRBD2 (6 bases). The CDR3 loop spans 12 amino acids. Germline values: CDR1 SQVTM, CDR2 ANQGSEA. The V end was cut by 4 bases, the J end by 6 bases, with 10 bases between. CDR3 bases: TGCAGCGTTGTAACCGGGGGCAATGAGCAGTTCTTC. Its translation is CSVVTGGNEQFF.

The rearrangement uses TRBV7-9 and TRBJ1-2; D uncertain. This CDR3 region has 15 residues. Germline CDR1 SEHNR, CDR2 FQNEAQ (reference sequence). Trimming left V 4 bases short and J 4 bases short, with 16 bases between. The CDR3 sequence is CASSSPSGVFYGYTF. The CDR3 DNA sequence: TGTGCCAGCAGCTCCCCTTCAGGTGTATTCTATGGCTACACCTTC.

CDR3 sequence (DNA): TGCGCCAGCAGCCACCCAACCTCTAGCGGGAGGGCCTGGGGTACCGGGGAGCTGTTTTTT. This translates into CASSHPTSSGRAWGTGELFF. The chain uses TRBV4-1 and TRBJ2-2, with 12 bases fitting TRBD2. Trimming at V came to 3 bases and at J to 5 bases, leaving 16 bases not matched to a gene. The CDR3 has 20 residues. CDR1 is MGHRA and CDR2 is YSYEKL in the germline V gene.

This rearrangement joins TRBV6-6 to TRBJ2-2; no firm D call. CDR1 and CDR2 from the germline V gene are MNHNY and SVGAGI (reference sequence). CDR3 size: 13 residues. V lost 2 bases, J lost 5 bases, and 6 bases lay in between. The CDR3 nucleotides read TGTGCCAGCAGTTACGGCCCGACCGGGGAGCTGTTTTTT. It encodes CASSYGPTGELFF.

This chain joins TRBV18 and TRBJ2-7, with D possibly matching TRBD2 (6 bases). Trimming removed 5 bases at V and 4 bases at J, with 15 bases between. Germline lookup yields CDR1 KGHSH and CDR2 LQKENI. CDR3 length: 14 residues. The CDR3, as DNA: TGTGCCAGCTCAGGTGGCGGAGGGTTTTACGAGCAGTACTTC. Translation: CASSGGGGFYEQYF.

CDR3 nucleotides: TGTGCCAGCAGCTTAGAGCGGGGGGCGTTTGGCTACACCTTC. Protein sequence: CASSLERGAFGYTF. The rearrangement links TRBV7-2 to TRBJ1-2, with D maybe TRBD1 (6 bases). This CDR3 contains 14 residues. In germline, CDR1 is SGHTA, CDR2 FQGNSA. Trimming shortened V by 1 base and J by 7 bases, and 13 bases separated the two germline ends. Full variable domain (missing parts from reference TRBV7-2 and TRBJ1-2): GAGVSQSPSNKVTEKGKDVELRCDPISGHTALYWYRQSLGQGLEFLIYFQGNSAPDKSGLPSDRFSAERTGGSVSTLTIQRTQQEDSAVYLCASSLERGAFGYTFGSGTRLTVV.

The chain combines TRBV5-4 with TRBJ2-5; a possible D gene is TRBD1 (6 bases). With 0 bases removed from V and 3 bases from J, the gap between germline ends came to 6 bases. The CDR3 consists of 13 residues. The germline V gene encodes CDR1 SGHNT and CDR2 YYREEE (reference sequence). The DNA of the CDR3 is TGTGCCAGCAGCTTGGACAGGGAAGAGACCCAGTACTTC. This gives the protein CASSLDREETQYF. Using reference TRBV5-4 and TRBJ2-5 for the parts outside the CDR3, the full variable domain is ETGVTQSPTHLIKTRGQQVTLRCSSQSGHNTVSWYQQALGQGPQFIFQYYREEENGRGNFPPRFSGLQFPNYSSELNVNALELDDSALYLCASSLDREETQYFGPGTRLLVL.

CDR3 DNA sequence: TGTGCCAGTCAGCTAGCGGCCGGAACCTACGAGCAGTACTTC. As protein: CASQLAAGTYEQYF. The chain employs TRBV19 and TRBJ2-7; TRBD2 matches 7 bases. The CDR3 runs 14 residues. V shed 8 bases and J 2 bases; nucleotides not matched to a gene: 9. In germline, CDR1 is LNHDA, CDR2 SQIVND (reference sequence).

The rearrangement links TRBV7-2 to TRBJ2-5, with D tentatively TRBD1 (6 bases). Trimming removed 2 bases from V and 4 bases from J, with 11 bases in between. CDR3 size: 14 residues. Germline V gives CDR1 SGHTA, CDR2 FQGNSA. The chain's CDR3 is CASSLLWGRETQYF. For the CDR3, the DNA is TGTGCCAGCAGCTTACTCTGGGGGCGAGAGACCCAGTACTTC. The entire variable domain, with the rest obtained from reference TRBV7-2 and TRBJ2-5, is as follows: GAGVSQSPSNKVTEKGKDVELRCDPISGHTALYWYRQSLGQGLEFLIYFQGNSAPDKSGLPSDRFSAERTGGSVSTLTIQRTQQEDSAVYLCASSLLWGRETQYFGPGTRLLVL.

The genes are TRBV28 and TRBJ2-7; 8 positions agree with TRBD2. The CDR3 length is 15 residues. The junction had 10 bases not matched to a gene; V was cut back by 5 bases and J by 4 bases. In germline, CDR1 is MDHEN, CDR2 SYDVKM. This chain's CDR3 is CASSPTSGGMYEQYF. The CDR3 nucleotides are TGTGCCAGCAGTCCCACTAGCGGAGGGATGTACGAGCAGTACTTC.

The J gene is TRBJ2-1, the V gene TRBV4-2; possibly TRBD2 for D (5 bases). The length of the CDR3 is 14 residues. The germline V gene has CDR1 LGHNA and CDR2 YNFKEQ. Trimming pared 3 bases from V and 7 bases from J, leaving 13 bases between. CDR3 loop: CASSQGARPNEQFF. In nucleotides, the CDR3 is TGTGCCAGCAGCCAGGGAGCGAGACCGAATGAGCAGTTCTTC.

This CDR3 is CASRRGGDQPQHF. CDR3 sequence (DNA): TGTGCCAGCAGAAGGGGAGGGGATCAGCCCCAGCATTTT. This rearrangement joins TRBV2 to TRBJ1-5, with D perhaps TRBD1 (5 bases). V shed 6 bases and J shed 5 bases, with 11 bases lying between them. The CDR3 totals 13 residues. Germline V gives CDR1 SNHLY, CDR2 FYNNEI.

The V gene is TRBV6-5, the J gene TRBJ2-7; tentatively, D is TRBD2 (6 bases). Germline assignment: CDR1 MNHEY and CDR2 SVGAGI. CDR3 length: 11 residues. V dropped 4 bases and J dropped 7 bases, with 8 bases sitting between them. DNA for the CDR3: TGTGCCAGCAGTTTAGGAGGGGAGCAGTACTTC. Protein: CASSLGGEQYF.

The chain is built from TRBV9 and TRBJ2-3, with TRBD2 identical over 10 bases. Germline assignment: CDR1 SGDLS and CDR2 YYNGEE. The V and J ends lost 5 bases and 2 bases, in that order; junction bases with no gene match: 8. CDR3 size: 16 residues. The CDR3 coding sequence is TGTGCCAGCAGTACTAGCGGGACACCTATCACAGATACGCAGTATTTT. Translating it yields CASSTSGTPITDTQYF.

Note on this clone: The same CDR3 arises from other DNA sequences in this sample as well. This chain joins TRBV30 and TRBJ2-7; D not certain. This CDR3 has 12 residues. V dropped 0 bases and J dropped 3 bases, with 6 bases sitting between them. CDR1 and CDR2 from the germline V gene are GTSNPN and SVGIG (reference sequence). The DNA for the CDR3 is TGTGCCTGGAGTGTTTCTAGCTACGAGCAGTACTTC. Protein sequence: CAWSVSSYEQYF. The full variable domain, completed using reference TRBV30 and TRBJ2-7, is SQTIHQWPATLVQPVGSPLSLECTVEGTSNPNLYWYRQAAGRGLQLLFYSVGIGQISSEVPQNLSASRPQDRQFILSSKKLLLSDSGFYLCAWSVSSYEQYFGPGTRLTVT.

V usage is TRBV7-2 and J usage is TRBJ2-7; D possibly corresponds to TRBD2 (6 bases). Germline CDR1 reads SGHTA; CDR2 reads FQGNSA. The CDR3 is 14 amino acids. V was cut by 2 bases and J by 1 base, with 9 bases left in between. CDR3 DNA: TGTGCCAGCAGCTTAACCGGGACTTCCTACGAGCAGTACTTC. It yields the protein CASSLTGTSYEQYF.

CDR3 amino acids: CASSLGVGSNGYTF. The CDR3 DNA is TGTGCCAGCAGCTTAGGAGTCGGGTCTAATGGCTACACCTTC. V is TRBV11-2 and J is TRBJ1-2; D is unresolved. The CDR3 runs to 14 residues. V lost 1 base to trimming and J lost 6 bases, with 12 bases between them. Germline values: CDR1 SGHAT, CDR2 FQNNGV.

This chain connects TRBV4-1 to TRBJ1-5; 10 bases map to TRBD1. V trimming: 2 bases; J trimming: 6 bases; junction bases outside the gene matches: 4. Germline CDR1 is MGHRA and CDR2 is YSYEKL. This CDR3 has 15 residues. CDR3 DNA sequence: TGCGCCAGCAGCCAAAGGGACAGGGGCGGTCAGCCCCAGCATTTT. Amino acid sequence: CASSQRDRGGQPQHF.

The CDR3, as DNA: TGTGCCAGCAGTTTATCCAGGACAGGGGCTGGCGAGCAGTACTTC. As protein: CASSLSRTGAGEQYF. The rearrangement links TRBV27 to TRBJ2-7, with 9 bases identical to TRBD1. Germline-derived CDR1 and CDR2 are MNHEY and SMNVEV (reference sequence). CDR3 length: 15 residues. After removal of 0 bases from V and 6 bases from J, the junction contained 6 bases not matched to a gene.